Listed below are T cell receptor beta chains from one sample, sequenced in a study of T cell responses to AZD1222 COVID-19 vaccine. Clones were read by immunoSEQ multiplex PCR, and TCRdb kept only the in-frame ones, dropping some. The sample consists of 130,000 to 150,000 clones, approximately 90% of them appearing once. Sequenced here: peripheral blood, sampled on day 0 of AZD1222 vaccination. The receptors shown here come from an adult in good health. Each CDR3 is given with its conserved first and last residue.

>TRBJ2-1|TRBV10-3
CAIGRLDNEQFF
>TRBJ2-7|TRBV6-2/TRBV6-3
CASSPGTGKLAGGPRSYEQYF
>TRBJ2-3|TRBV3-1/TRBV3-2
CASSQARLAGRADTQYF
>TRBJ2-7|TRBV4-1
CASSQEDGYEQYF
>TRBJ2-7|TRBV19
CASSMLAGVGEQYF
>TRBJ1-4|TRBV7-9
CASSRKGGAGEKLFF
>TRBJ2-1|TRBV6-5
CASSIEGEQFF
>TRBJ1-3|TRBV10-3
CAISRDRVPIYF
>TRBJ2-1|TRBV27
CASSWWFF
>TRBJ1-1|TRBV6-5
CASSATGTNTEAFF
>TRBJ2-7|TRBV19
CAAGCVKSSYEQYF
>TRBJ2-6|TRBV7-3
CASSALGQFSGANVLTF
>TRBJ2-6|TRBV27
CASSKGLSGANVLTF
>TRBJ2-1|TRBV19
CASSTILPRRGQSYNEQFF
>TRBJ2-1|TRBV7-2
CASQGLAAANEQFF